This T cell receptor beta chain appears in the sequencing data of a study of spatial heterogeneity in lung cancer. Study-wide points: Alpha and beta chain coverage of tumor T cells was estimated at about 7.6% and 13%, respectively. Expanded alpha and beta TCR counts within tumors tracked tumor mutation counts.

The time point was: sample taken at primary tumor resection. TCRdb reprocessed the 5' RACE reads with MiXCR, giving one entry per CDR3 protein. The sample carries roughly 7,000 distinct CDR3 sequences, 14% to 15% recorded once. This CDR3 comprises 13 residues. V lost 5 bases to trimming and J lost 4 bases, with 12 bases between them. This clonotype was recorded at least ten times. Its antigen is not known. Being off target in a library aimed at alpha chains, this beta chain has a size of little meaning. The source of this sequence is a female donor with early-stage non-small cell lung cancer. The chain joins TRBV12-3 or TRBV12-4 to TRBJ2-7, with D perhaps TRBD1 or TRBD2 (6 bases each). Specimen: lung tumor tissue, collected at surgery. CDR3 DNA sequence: TGTGCCAGCAGTAAGGGGGGCCGGTACGAGCAGTACTTC. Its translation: CASSKGGRYEQYF.